The 31 T cell receptor beta chains in this list originate from one sample, sequenced in a study of cytomegalovirus exposure and HLA in healthy donors. The PCR used 60 Vbeta and 13 Jbeta primers. The protocol was immunoSEQ multiplex PCR, while the TCRdb copy is restricted to in-frame clones and leaves out a portion. The sample lists about 38,000 clones, 86% occurring once. What was sequenced was PBMCs. Receptor source: a woman in her forties in good health and CMV-seropositive.

V gene TRBV9 combines with J gene TRBJ1-1; D is perhaps TRBD1 (6 bases). V shed 1 base and J shed 1 base, with 8 bases lying between them. The CDR3 length is 14 residues. Germline CDR1 reads SGDLS; CDR2 reads YYNGEE. The CDR3 loop is CASSVQTGNTEAFF. CDR3 DNA sequence: TGTGCCAGCAGCGTACAGACAGGGAACACTGAAGCTTTCTTT.

The chain carries TRBV15 and TRBJ2-3, with 8 bases matching TRBD1. CDR3 length equals 15 residues. The V segment lost 3 bases and the J segment 5 bases; nucleotides outside the gene matches: 7. Germline assignment: CDR1 LNHNV and CDR2 YYDKDF (reference sequence). The CDR3 sequence: CATSRGRTGIDTQYF. The CDR3 nucleotides are TGTGCCACCAGCAGGGGAAGGACAGGGATAGATACGCAGTATTTT.

The chain combines TRBV15 with TRBJ1-6; 9 positions agree with TRBD1. Germline V gene sequence: CDR1 LNHNV, CDR2 YYDKDF (reference sequence). V dropped 0 bases and J dropped 10; count of bases not matched to a gene: 7. The CDR3 contains 16 residues. In DNA form, the CDR3 reads TGTGCCACCAGCAGAGAGGGACAGGGCCTATTGTCACCCCTCCACTTT. Residues: CATSREGQGLLSPLHF.

V is TRBV9 and J is TRBJ1-6, with TRBD1 matching 9 bases. This CDR3 contains 14 residues. In germline, CDR1 is SGDLS, CDR2 YYNGEE. The V and J ends lost 3 bases and 7 bases, in that order; junction bases with no gene match: 2. The CDR3 DNA reads TGTGCCAGCAGCGGGACAGGGGAAAATTCACCCCTCCACTTT. Amino acids: CASSGTGENSPLHF. Drawing the rest from reference TRBV9 and TRBJ1-6, the complete variable domain is DSGVTQTPKHLITATGQRVTLRCSPRSGDLSVYWYQQSLDQGLQFLIQYYNGEERAKGNILERFSAQQFPDLHSELNLSSLELGDSALYFCASSGTGENSPLHFGNGTRLTVT.

This chain links TRBV7-2 with TRBJ2-7; no clear D gene. The CDR3 covers 14 residues. The germline V gene has CDR1 SGHTA and CDR2 FQGNSA. V was trimmed by 1 base and J by 2 bases, leaving 9 bases between them. In DNA form, the CDR3 reads TGTGCCAGCAGCTTAGACAAATATACCTACGAGCAGTACTTC. It yields the protein CASSLDKYTYEQYF.

The chain uses TRBV7-9 and TRBJ2-3, with D maybe TRBD1 (5 bases). The germline CDR1 and CDR2 sequences are SEHNR and FQNEAQ (reference sequence). Trimming removed 5 bases from V and 2 bases from J, with 11 bases in between. This CDR3 spans 14 amino acids. CDR3 in DNA: TGTGCCAGCAGCGCCGACAGTTTCACAGATACGCAGTATTTT. Residues: CASSADSFTDTQYF.

V usage is TRBV28 and J usage is TRBJ1-2; the D gene is possibly TRBD1 (5 bases). This CDR3 is 14 amino acids long. Deletions cut 4 bases from V and 7 bases from J, with 16 bases between. CDR1 and CDR2 from the germline V gene are MDHEN and SYDVKM. Here the CDR3 DNA reads TGTGCCAGCAGTTCCCTCCGGGGGAGTTCTGGCTACACCTTC. Amino acids: CASSSLRGSSGYTF.

This clone was detected only once. The V call is TRBV9, the J call TRBJ2-7; D gene unclear. The length of the CDR3 is 12 residues. The germline CDR1 and CDR2 sequences are SGDLS and YYNGEE. V gave up 0 bases and J gave up 6 bases, with 7 bases separating them. The CDR3 region is CASSVGLSEQYF. The CDR3 nucleotides read TGTGCCAGCAGCGTAGGTCTTTCCGAGCAGTACTTC. The entire variable domain, with the rest obtained from reference TRBV9 and TRBJ2-7, is as follows: DSGVTQTPKHLITATGQRVTLRCSPRSGDLSVYWYQQSLDQGLQFLIQYYNGEERAKGNILERFSAQQFPDLHSELNLSSLELGDSALYFCASSVGLSEQYFGPGTRLTVT.

The J gene is TRBJ2-5, the V gene TRBV4-1; D is perhaps TRBD2 (5 bases). V lost 1 base and J 7 bases, leaving 10 bases between the germline ends. The CDR3 runs 13 residues. Germline V gives CDR1 MGHRA, CDR2 YSYEKL. The DNA for the CDR3 is TGCGCCAGCAGCCAAGGGACTGTGGGGACCCAGTACTTC. It encodes CASSQGTVGTQYF.

The chain couples TRBV30 to TRBJ1-3, with D unclear. Per germline, CDR1 GTSNPN and CDR2 SVGIG (reference sequence). V was trimmed by 5 bases and J by 1 base, leaving 9 bases between them. The CDR3 runs to 13 residues. The CDR3 loop is CAWDGISGNTIYF. In nucleotides, the CDR3 is TGTGCCTGGGACGGGATATCTGGAAACACCATATATTTT.

CDR3 protein: CASSVDSSYEQYF. The CDR3 DNA sequence: TGTGCCAGCAGCGTCGACAGTTCCTACGAGCAGTACTTC. The J gene is TRBJ2-7, the V gene TRBV7-9; D is perhaps TRBD1 (5 bases). The ends were cut back, 5 bases at V and 1 base at J, with 9 bases in the middle. Per germline, CDR1 SEHNR and CDR2 FQNEAQ (reference sequence). There are 13 residues in the CDR3.

V usage is TRBV28 and J usage is TRBJ1-3; maybe TRBD1 (5 bases). Germline V CDR1 and CDR2: MDHEN, SYDVKM. V dropped 3 bases and J dropped 3 bases, with 12 bases sitting between them. The CDR3 runs to 15 residues. For the CDR3, the DNA is TGTGCCAGCAGTTTGGTCCCAGGGCGTGGAAACACCATATATTTT. Residues: CASSLVPGRGNTIYF.

This clone was seen only once. This sequence joins TRBV2 and TRBJ1-6; perhaps TRBD1 as D (6 bases). Germline V gene lookup returns CDR1 SNHLY and CDR2 FYNNEI. V lost 10 bases to trimming and J lost 1 base, with 20 bases between them. The CDR3 has 17 residues. CDR3 loop: CATEGGTTLSYNSPLHF. For the CDR3, the DNA is TGTGCCACCGAGGGAGGGACAACATTATCCTATAATTCACCCCTCCACTTT. The variable domain in full, with the rest retrieved from reference TRBV2 and TRBJ1-6, is EPEVTQTPSHQVTQMGQEVILRCVPISNHLYFYWYRQILGQKVEFLVSFYNNEISEKSEIFDDQFSVERPDGSNFTLKIRSTKLEDSAMYFCATEGGTTLSYNSPLHFGNGTRLTVT.

This clone came up once. The chain combines TRBV19 with TRBJ1-1; unclear D gene. Germline CDR1 and CDR2: LNHDA and SQIVND (reference sequence). Trimming cost V 7 bases and J 3 bases, with 15 bases left between them. The CDR3 totals 14 residues. Here the CDR3 DNA reads TGTGCCAGTATAATGAGTACTACCCACACTGAAGCTTTCTTT. Translating it yields CASIMSTTHTEAFF.

V gene TRBV14 combines with J gene TRBJ2-7; 7 bases are a match to TRBD1. After removal of 0 bases from V and 0 bases from J, the junction contained 2 bases not matched to a gene. This CDR3 spans 15 amino acids. From germline, CDR1 is SGHDN and CDR2 FVKESK. CDR3 sequence (DNA): TGTGCCAGCAGCCAAGAACAGGGGTACTCCTACGAGCAGTACTTC. This encodes CASSQEQGYSYEQYF.

This chain uses TRBV5-1 with TRBJ1-3; D gene uncertain. Germline V gene sequence: CDR1 SGHRS, CDR2 YFSETQ. Trimming left V 7 bases short and J 0 bases short, with 11 bases between. This CDR3 has 14 residues. The CDR3 loop is CASQDGVSGNTIYF. CDR3 DNA: TGCGCCAGCCAGGACGGGGTCTCTGGAAACACCATATATTTT.

This clone has just one count. This sequence joins TRBV21-1 and TRBJ1-2; TRBD1, the D gene given by the table, was not confirmed from the DNA. TRBV21-1 is designated a pseudogene. The CDR3 is 18 amino acids. The DNA for the CDR3 is TGTGCCAGCAGGAAAGGGGCCCGGACAGGGGGGAGTCACTATGGCTACACCTTC. Its translation is CASRKGARTGGSHYGYTF.

The table lists this clone with a few counts. This sequence joins TRBV29-1 and TRBJ1-4; TRBD1 matches 7 bases. Per germline, CDR1 SQVTM and CDR2 ANQGSEA. The CDR3 covers 13 residues. After removal of 6 bases from V and 6 bases from J, the junction contained 7 bases not matched to a gene. CDR3 residues: CSVPRQGDEKLFF. CDR3 in DNA: TGCAGCGTACCCAGACAGGGAGATGAAAAACTGTTTTTT.

This clone came up once. The genes are TRBV28 and TRBJ1-5; TRBD1 matches 7 bases. Germline trimming cut 5 bases from V and 10 bases from J; bases unmatched to any gene: 8. Germline loops: CDR1 MDHEN, CDR2 SYDVKM. The CDR3 spans 13 residues. In DNA, the CDR3 is TGTGCCAGCAGTATCACACAGGGGTCACCCCAGCATTTT. Translated: CASSITQGSPQHF.

The J gene is TRBJ2-1, the V gene TRBV7-3, with TRBD2 matching over 8 bases. This CDR3 contains 16 residues. V lost 4 bases and J lost 6; bases outside the gene matches: 11. Germline V gives CDR1 SGHTA, CDR2 FQGTGA. The DNA of the CDR3 is TGTGCCAGCAGCTCACTAGGGGGGCGGGGGGTCAATGAGCAGTTCTTC. Translated, it gives CASSSLGGRGVNEQFF.

The count of this clone is one. The chain is built from TRBV7-2 and TRBJ2-7, with TRBD2 identical over 8 bases. This CDR3 has 16 amino acids. The V segment lost 5 bases and the J segment 3 bases; nucleotides outside the gene matches: 12. Germline V gene lookup returns CDR1 SGHTA and CDR2 FQGNSA. The CDR3 reads CASSPSGGGLGYEQYF. The CDR3 nucleotides read TGTGCCAGCAGCCCATCGGGCGGGGGGCTCGGCTACGAGCAGTACTTC.

The chain recombines TRBV6-6 with TRBJ2-3; 10 positions match TRBD1. CDR1 MNHNY and CDR2 SVGAGI come from the germline V gene (reference sequence). V was pared by 6 bases and J by 9 bases, with 15 bases of the junction left unmatched. The CDR3 length is 16 residues. This CDR3 is CASSDPGQGSQGTQYF. The CDR3 nucleotides read TGTGCCAGCAGCGACCCGGGACAGGGGAGTCAGGGCACGCAGTATTTT.

The genes are TRBV5-1 and TRBJ1-4; 9 positions agree with TRBD1. The germline CDR1 and CDR2 sequences are SGHRS and YFSETQ. Germline trimming cut 0 bases from V and 7 bases from J; bases unmatched to any gene: 4. This CDR3 is built from 15 residues. CDR3 residues: CASSLEGTGFEKLFF. CDR3 in DNA: TGCGCCAGCAGCTTGGAAGGGACAGGGTTTGAAAAACTGTTTTTT.

This clone was observed a few times. The V and J genes are TRBV10-3 and TRBJ1-1, with no clear D. V shed 3 bases and J shed 5 bases, with 10 bases lying between them. CDR1 ENHRY and CDR2 SYGVKD come from the germline V gene. The CDR3 has 13 amino acids. CDR3 sequence reads: CAISDGLGTEAFF. The DNA of the CDR3 is TGTGCCATCAGTGACGGACTGGGGACTGAAGCTTTCTTT.

This clone is medium-sized (0.01 to 0.1%) by share. V usage is TRBV7-8 and J usage is TRBJ1-2, with TRBD1 as a possible D gene (5 bases). Germline V gene sequence: CDR1 SGHVS, CDR2 FQNEAQ. This CDR3 is built from 15 residues. Trimming pared 0 bases from V and 7 bases from J, leaving 15 bases between. The CDR3 spells CASSLALGGSAGYTF. The DNA of the CDR3 is TGTGCCAGCAGCTTAGCGCTGGGGGGGTCGGCTGGCTACACCTTC.

The rearrangement links TRBV5-4 to TRBJ2-2; a weak D match, TRBD1 (6 bases). Germline V gives CDR1 SGHNT, CDR2 YYREEE (reference sequence). Trimming removed 4 bases from V and 7 bases from J, with 14 bases in between. CDR3 length: 14 amino acids. The CDR3: CASSPTRGFGELFF. CDR3 nucleotide sequence: TGTGCCAGCAGCCCCACAAGGGGGTTCGGGGAGCTGTTTTTT.

J is TRBJ2-7 and V is TRBV7-9; TRBD2 matches at 7 bases. The trim removed 6 bases at V and 3 bases at J, leaving 11 bases unmatched. The germline V gene has CDR1 SEHNR and CDR2 FQNEAQ (reference sequence). The CDR3 is 15 amino acids. For the CDR3, the DNA is TGTGCCAGCAGTCCTCCGAGACCGGGGGGCTACGAGCAGTACTTC. It yields the protein CASSPPRPGGYEQYF.

This clone came up once. The chain employs TRBV7-8 and TRBJ2-3; 7 bases agree with TRBD2. With V trimmed by 3 bases and J by 4 bases, 4 bases remained unmatched. The CDR3 runs 14 residues. CDR1 and CDR2 from the germline V gene are SGHVS and FQNEAQ. As DNA, the CDR3 is TGTGCCAGCAGCTTGGGGAGGGCCCCAGATACGCAGTATTTT. Amino acid sequence: CASSLGRAPDTQYF.

J is TRBJ2-3 and V is TRBV16; no reliable D call. Trimming removed 2 bases from V and 2 bases from J, with 5 bases in between. From germline, CDR1 is KGHSY and CDR2 FQNENV. The CDR3 is made up of 13 amino acids. DNA for the CDR3: TGTGCCAGCAGCCAAGGCACCACAGATACGCAGTATTTT. It yields the protein CASSQGTTDTQYF.

V is TRBV7-2 and J is TRBJ1-1; D not certain. The CDR3 spans 13 residues. The V gene lost 4 bases and the J gene lost 5 bases, with 11 bases spanning the gap. Germline values: CDR1 SGHTA, CDR2 FQGNSA. The CDR3 DNA is TGTGCCAGCAGCTCCAGAAGAACGACTGAAGCTTTCTTT. This sequence encodes CASSSRRTTEAFF.

The chain employs TRBV28 and TRBJ2-5, with unresolved D. The J call may be wrong; the DNA end is better matched by TRBJ2-7. This CDR3 comprises 13 residues. Germline CDR1 is MDHEN and CDR2 is SYDVKM. The DNA for the CDR3 is TGTGCCAGCTCGACTGGCTTCTCCTACGAGCAGTACTTC. Translation gives CASSTGFSYEQYF.